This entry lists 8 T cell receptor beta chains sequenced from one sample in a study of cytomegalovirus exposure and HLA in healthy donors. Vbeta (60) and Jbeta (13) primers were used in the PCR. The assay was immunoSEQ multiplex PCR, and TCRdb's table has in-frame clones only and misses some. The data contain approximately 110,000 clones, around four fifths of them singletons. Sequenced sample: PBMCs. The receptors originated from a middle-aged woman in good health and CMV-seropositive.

In DNA, the CDR3 is TGCGCCAGCAGTCAAAGGGGGAAAACCTTCCCCTCTGGAAACACCATATATTTT. Translation gives CASSQRGKTFPSGNTIYF. The chain uses TRBV23-1 and TRBJ1-3, with TRBD1 as a possible D gene (6 bases). Being an ORF, TRBV23-1 has a function that is uncertain. The CDR3 totals 18 residues. V lost 2 bases, J lost 0 bases, and 17 bases lay in between.

The CDR3 loop is CASSSLGQGVPYEQYF. CDR3 DNA: TGTGCCAGCTCATCCCTCGGACAGGGAGTACCCTACGAGCAGTACTTC. The genes are TRBV18 and TRBJ2-7, with TRBD1 matching 8 bases. Germline V gene lookup returns CDR1 KGHSH and CDR2 LQKENI. Trimming took 5 bases from V and 2 from J; bases not matched to a gene: 11. This CDR3 region has 16 residues.

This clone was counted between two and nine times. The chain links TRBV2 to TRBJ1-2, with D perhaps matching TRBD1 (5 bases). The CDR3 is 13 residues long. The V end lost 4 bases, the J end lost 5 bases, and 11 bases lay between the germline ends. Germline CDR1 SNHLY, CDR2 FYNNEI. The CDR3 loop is CASSGDQGYGYTF. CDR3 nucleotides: TGTGCCAGCAGTGGGGATCAGGGTTATGGCTACACCTTC.

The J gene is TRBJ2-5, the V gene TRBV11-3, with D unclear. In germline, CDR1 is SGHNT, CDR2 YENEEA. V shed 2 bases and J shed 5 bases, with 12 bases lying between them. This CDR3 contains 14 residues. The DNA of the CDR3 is TGTGCCAGCAGCTTACTGGGCTTAAAGGAGACCCAGTACTTC. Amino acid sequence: CASSLLGLKETQYF.

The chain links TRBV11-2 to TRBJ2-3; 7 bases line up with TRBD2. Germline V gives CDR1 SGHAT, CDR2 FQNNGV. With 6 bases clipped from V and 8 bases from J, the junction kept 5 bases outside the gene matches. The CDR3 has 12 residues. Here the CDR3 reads CASRRTSATQYF. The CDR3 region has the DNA TGTGCCAGCAGACGTACTAGCGCTACGCAGTATTTT.

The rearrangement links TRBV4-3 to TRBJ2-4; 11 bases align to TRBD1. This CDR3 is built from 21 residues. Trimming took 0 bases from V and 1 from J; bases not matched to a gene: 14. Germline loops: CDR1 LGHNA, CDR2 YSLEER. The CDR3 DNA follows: TGCGCCAGCAGCCAAGAAACGCCCCGGGACAGGGGGACGAGGGCCAAAAACATTCAGTACTTC. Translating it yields CASSQETPRDRGTRAKNIQYF.

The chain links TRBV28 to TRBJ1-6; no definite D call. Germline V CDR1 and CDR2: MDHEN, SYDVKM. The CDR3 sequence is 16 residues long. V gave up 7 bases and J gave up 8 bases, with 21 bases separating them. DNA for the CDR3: TGTGCCAGCACCCAATTCGCGGGTGAGGGCCATTCACCCCTCCACTTT. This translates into CASTQFAGEGHSPLHF.

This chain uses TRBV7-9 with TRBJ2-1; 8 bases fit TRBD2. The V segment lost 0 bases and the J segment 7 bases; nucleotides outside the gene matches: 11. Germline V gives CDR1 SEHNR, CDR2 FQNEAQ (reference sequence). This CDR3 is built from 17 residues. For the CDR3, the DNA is TGTGCCAGCAGCTTAGCCCCGGGACTAGGGCCCATTAATGAGCAGTTCTTC. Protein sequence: CASSLAPGLGPINEQFF.